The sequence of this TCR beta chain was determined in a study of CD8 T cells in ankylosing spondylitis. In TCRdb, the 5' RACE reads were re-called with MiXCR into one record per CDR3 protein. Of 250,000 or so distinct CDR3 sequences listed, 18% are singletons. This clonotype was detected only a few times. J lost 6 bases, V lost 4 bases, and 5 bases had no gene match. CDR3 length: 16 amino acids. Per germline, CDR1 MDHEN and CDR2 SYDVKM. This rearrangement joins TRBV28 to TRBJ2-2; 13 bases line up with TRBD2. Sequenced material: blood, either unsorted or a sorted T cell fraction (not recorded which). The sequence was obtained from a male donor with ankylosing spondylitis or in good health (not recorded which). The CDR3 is CASSSPGLAGSGELFF. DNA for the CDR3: TGTGCCAGCAGTTCCCCGGGACTAGCGGGATCCGGGGAGCTGTTTTTT.